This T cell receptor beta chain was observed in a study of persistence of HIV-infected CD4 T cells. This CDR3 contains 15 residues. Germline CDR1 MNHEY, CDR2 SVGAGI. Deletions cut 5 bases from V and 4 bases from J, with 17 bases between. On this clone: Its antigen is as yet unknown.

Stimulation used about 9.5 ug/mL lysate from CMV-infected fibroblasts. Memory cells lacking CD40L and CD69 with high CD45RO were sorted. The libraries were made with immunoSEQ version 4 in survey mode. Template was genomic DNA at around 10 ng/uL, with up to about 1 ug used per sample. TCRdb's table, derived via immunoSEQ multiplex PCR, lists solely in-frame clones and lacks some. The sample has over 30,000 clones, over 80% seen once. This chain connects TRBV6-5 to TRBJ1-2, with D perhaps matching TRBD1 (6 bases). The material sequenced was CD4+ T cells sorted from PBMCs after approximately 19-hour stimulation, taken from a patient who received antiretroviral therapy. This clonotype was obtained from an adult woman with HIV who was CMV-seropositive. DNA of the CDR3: TGTGCCAGCAGTCGACAGACAGGCGAGGCCTATGGCTACACCTTC. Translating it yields CASSRQTGEAYGYTF.